These 27 T cell receptor beta chains came from one sample sequenced in a study of T cell responses to AZD1222 COVID-19 vaccine. Using immunoSEQ multiplex PCR, the repertoire was profiled, and TCRdb retains in-frame clones only, with some absent. The sample contains roughly 190,000 clones, approximately 90% of which appear only once. Source: peripheral blood, taken 28 days after the second AZD1222 dose. Every receptor here comes from an adult who received the AZD1222 COVID-19 vaccine.

The chain recombines TRBV2 with TRBJ1-6, with TRBD1 matching 7 bases. The V segment lost 6 bases and the J segment 13 bases; nucleotides outside the gene matches: 12. Germline V gene data show CDR1 as SNHLY and CDR2 as FYNNEI. CDR3 length equals 14 residues. DNA of the CDR3: TGTGCCAGCAGGGACAGGACCCGGGAGGGGCCCCTCCACTTT. Translation: CASRDRTREGPLHF.

This rearrangement joins TRBV6-6 to TRBJ2-7, with 7 bases matching TRBD2. This CDR3 comprises 14 residues. CDR1 is MNHNY and CDR2 is SVGAGI in the germline V gene (reference sequence). V lost 3 bases to trimming and J lost 2 bases; unmatched junction nucleotides: 4. The CDR3 region is CASSYGRATYEQYF. For the CDR3, the DNA is TGTGCCAGCAGTTATGGGAGGGCTACCTACGAGCAGTACTTC.

This clone was seen a single time. The CDR3 sequence: CAISGGGGTYEQYF. In DNA, the CDR3 is TGTGCCATCAGTGGAGGGGGGGGAACTTACGAGCAGTACTTC. The rearrangement links TRBV10-3 to TRBJ2-7, with a weak D call TRBD2 (7 bases). V was clipped by 4 bases and J by 4 bases, with 14 bases between them. CDR1 ENHRY and CDR2 SYGVKD come from the germline V gene. The CDR3 loop spans 14 amino acids.

The chain uses TRBV11-3 and TRBJ2-2; D unresolved. This CDR3 is 14 amino acids long. Trimming pared 4 bases from V and 3 bases from J, leaving 9 bases between. The germline CDR1 and CDR2 sequences are SGHNT and YENEEA. CDR3 nucleotide sequence: TGTGCCAGCAGCTCCCCCCCGCACACCGGGGAGCTGTTTTTT. Protein sequence: CASSSPPHTGELFF.

Of note for this clone: The junction does not match germline at one end; this may be a read error. V gene TRBV6-1 combines with J gene TRBJ1-1, with D uncertain. The V gene's germline CDR1 is MNHNS and CDR2 SASEGT. CDR3 size: 13 residues. CDR3 loop: CASREGIDTEAFF. The CDR3 DNA is TGTGCCAGCAGGGAAGGAATTGACACTGAAGCTTTCTTT.

This sequence joins TRBV12-3 or TRBV12-4 and TRBJ2-7, with D unresolved. The CDR3 is made up of 11 amino acids. The V gene lost 4 bases and the J gene lost 2 bases, with 3 bases spanning the gap. The CDR3 sequence is CASSSPYEQYF. The CDR3 DNA reads TGTGCCAGCAGTTCCCCCTACGAGCAGTACTTC.

The chain couples TRBV6-5 to TRBJ1-5; the match to TRBD1 covers 8 bases. CDR1 MNHEY and CDR2 SVGAGI come from the germline V gene. The CDR3 length is 14 residues. The V and J ends lost 6 bases and 3 bases, in that order; junction bases with no gene match: 4. CDR3 residues: CASRGQGVNQPQHF. CDR3 in DNA: TGTGCCAGCAGAGGACAGGGAGTCAATCAGCCCCAGCATTTT.

The rearrangement joins TRBV21-1 to TRBJ1-1. TRBV21-1 is marked as a pseudogene. The CDR3 sequence is 12 residues long. Here the CDR3 DNA reads TGTGCCCGGGGGGTGGGGAGCACTGAAGCTTTCTTT. It yields the protein CARGVGSTEAFF.

CDR3 coding DNA: TGCAGTGCTAGGGTCGACTATGGCTACACCTTC. It is translated as CSARVDYGYTF. V and J are TRBV20-1 and TRBJ1-2, with D uncertain. V shed 3 bases and J shed 3 bases, with 5 bases lying between them. The germline gives CDR1 DFQATT, CDR2 SNEGSKA (reference sequence). The CDR3 has 11 amino acids.

This clone was detected only a few times. CDR3 amino acids: CASSLARGGAASNYGYTF. In DNA, the CDR3 is TGTGCCAGCAGCTTAGCTCGAGGAGGGGCTGCTTCTAACTATGGCTACACCTTC. This chain connects TRBV7-9 to TRBJ1-2; the D gene is possibly TRBD1 (5 bases). The V and J ends lost 0 bases and 0 bases respectively, with 17 bases between them. In germline, CDR1 is SEHNR, CDR2 FQNEAQ (reference sequence). This CDR3 contains 18 residues.

V gene TRBV6-5 combines with J gene TRBJ1-2, with 8 bases fitting TRBD1. V lost 0 bases to trimming and J lost 6 bases; unmatched junction nucleotides: 6. The CDR3 is made up of 15 amino acids. The V gene's germline CDR1 is MNHEY and CDR2 SVGAGI. This CDR3 is CASSYSWTGQHGYTF. The CDR3 DNA follows: TGTGCCAGCAGTTACTCCTGGACAGGGCAGCATGGCTACACCTTC.

The V and J genes are TRBV4-3 and TRBJ1-2, with 7 bases that match TRBD1. CDR1 and CDR2 (germline): LGHNA, YSLEER. The CDR3 consists of 17 residues. V lost 0 bases to trimming and J lost 3 bases; unmatched junction nucleotides: 10. CDR3 region: CASSQDLGTTGDYGYTF. CDR3 nucleotides: TGCGCCAGCAGCCAAGATCTGGGAACCACAGGGGACTATGGCTACACCTTC.

This CDR3 reads CASSLNNGGNTEAFF. The CDR3 DNA sequence: TGTGCCAGCAGCCTGAATAACGGGGGGAACACTGAAGCTTTCTTT. The V and J genes are TRBV27 and TRBJ1-1; D possibly corresponds to TRBD1 (5 bases). In germline, CDR1 is MNHEY, CDR2 SMNVEV (reference sequence). The CDR3 extends over 15 amino acids. The V end was cut by 6 bases, the J end by 1 base, with 15 bases between.

This clone was detected only once. This chain uses TRBV11-3 with TRBJ1-4, with 9 bases that match TRBD1. V gave up 5 bases and J gave up 8 bases; unmatched junction bases: 6. CDR3 size: 14 residues. CDR1 and CDR2 (germline): SGHNT, YENEEA. CDR3 sequence: CASSGDRVREKLFF. In nucleotides, the CDR3 is TGTGCCAGCAGCGGGGACAGGGTAAGAGAAAAACTGTTTTTT.

This clone is a singleton in its sample. V and J are TRBV19 and TRBJ2-3; 7 nucleotides align to TRBD1. V shed 6 bases, J shed 7 bases, and the junction held 13 bases outside the gene matches. The germline CDR1 and CDR2 sequences are LNHDA and SQIVND (reference sequence). The CDR3 sequence is 15 residues long. As DNA, the CDR3 is TGTGCCAGTAGCTCGACAGGGATGCCGCGGAATACGCAGTATTTT. It translates to CASSSTGMPRNTQYF.

The chain recombines TRBV7-9 with TRBJ2-2; 12 bases align to TRBD2. With V trimmed by 5 bases and J by 3 bases, 4 bases remained unmatched. The CDR3 has 16 residues. Germline-derived CDR1 and CDR2 are SEHNR and FQNEAQ (reference sequence). The CDR3 nucleotides read TGTGCCAGCAGCCGCCGACTAGCGGGAGACACCGGGGAGCTGTTTTTT. Translation gives CASSRRLAGDTGELFF.

J is TRBJ1-1 and V is TRBV5-1, with D unresolved. Germline-derived CDR1 and CDR2 are SGHRS and YFSETQ. The CDR3 runs 14 residues. V lost 4 bases to trimming and J lost 1 base, with 11 bases between them. CDR3 nucleotide sequence: TGCGCCAGCAGCCAGCGGTATGGGAACACTGAAGCTTTCTTT. Amino acids: CASSQRYGNTEAFF.

CDR3 sequence: CASSYSAAGNTIYF. The CDR3 nucleotides read TGTGCCAGCAGTTACTCGGCAGCTGGAAACACCATATATTTT. The chain recombines TRBV6-5 with TRBJ1-3, with D unresolved. The CDR3 loop spans 14 amino acids. CDR1 and CDR2 (germline): MNHEY, SVGAGI. Trimming stripped 0 bases from V and 2 bases from J, with 5 bases between.

This chain connects TRBV19 to TRBJ2-2; 8 bases align to TRBD1. The germline CDR1 and CDR2 sequences are LNHDA and SQIVND (reference sequence). The CDR3 is 14 residues long. Trimming took 6 bases from V and 5 from J; bases not matched to a gene: 5. This chain's CDR3 is CASSATGATGELFF. The CDR3 coding sequence is TGTGCCAGTAGCGCGACAGGGGCAACCGGGGAGCTGTTTTTT.

As to this clone: Other nucleotide sequences from this sample produce the same CDR3. The chain has TRBV24-1 and TRBJ2-2, with a weak D call TRBD1 (5 bases). Germline CDR1 and CDR2: KGHDR and SFDVKD. V lost 3 bases and J 6 bases, leaving 13 bases between the germline ends. There are 15 residues in the CDR3. CDR3 residues: CATSDPGQGAGELFF. CDR3 bases: TGTGCCACCAGTGATCCCGGACAAGGGGCCGGGGAGCTGTTTTTT.

V gene TRBV7-9 combines with J gene TRBJ1-2; TRBD1 matches at 9 bases. The CDR3 totals 15 residues. The V gene end was trimmed by 5 bases and the J gene end by 3 bases; junction bases not matched to a gene: 7. Germline V gene lookup returns CDR1 SEHNR and CDR2 FQNEAQ (reference sequence). The CDR3 sequence: CASSPRDRVDYGYTF. DNA for the CDR3: TGTGCCAGCAGCCCACGGGACAGGGTAGACTATGGCTACACCTTC.

The chain uses TRBV30 and TRBJ2-1; D gene unclear. Per the germline V gene, CDR1 is GTSNPN and CDR2 is SVGIG (reference sequence). This CDR3 comprises 14 residues. V lost 2 bases to trimming and J lost 4 bases, with 12 bases between them. CDR3: CAWSTGQGYNEQFF. The CDR3 bases are TGTGCCTGGAGTACTGGTCAAGGATACAATGAGCAGTTCTTC.

The chain employs TRBV7-2 and TRBJ2-1; TRBD1 agrees at 7 bases. Germline values: CDR1 SGHTA, CDR2 FQGNSA. J lost 1 base, V lost 1 base, and 4 bases had no gene match. CDR3 length equals 16 residues. The CDR3 sequence is CASSLDPRGSYNEQFF. CDR3 sequence (DNA): TGTGCCAGCAGCTTAGATCCCAGGGGGTCCTACAATGAGCAGTTCTTC.

The CDR3: CASSLQAGGQTDTQYF. CDR3 DNA sequence: TGTGCCAGCAGCTTACAGGCGGGGGGGCAGACAGATACGCAGTATTTT. The chain uses TRBV11-2 and TRBJ2-3, with 9 bases aligning to TRBD2. The CDR3 consists of 16 residues. From germline, CDR1 is SGHAT and CDR2 FQNNGV. The ends lost 2 bases at V and 3 bases at J; junction bases unmatched: 6.

The chain is built from TRBV15 and TRBJ1-2; D is ambiguous. Trimming removed 0 bases at V and 6 bases at J, with 11 bases between. This CDR3 comprises 14 residues. Germline V gene data show CDR1 as LNHNV and CDR2 as YYDKDF (reference sequence). The CDR3 nucleotides read TGTGCCACCAGCAGAGATGGAACCCCACATGGCTACACCTTC. It yields the protein CATSRDGTPHGYTF.

The chain is built from TRBV7-2 and TRBJ1-2, with a possible D match to TRBD1 (6 bases). Trimming shortened V by 2 bases and J by 0 bases, and 13 bases separated the two germline ends. CDR1 and CDR2 from the germline V gene are SGHTA and FQGNSA. The CDR3 has 16 residues. CDR3 in amino acids: CASSLLPGQTNYGYTF. The CDR3 coding sequence is TGTGCCAGCAGCTTACTCCCCGGACAGACTAACTATGGCTACACCTTC.

The chain links TRBV9 to TRBJ2-7; possible D gene TRBD1, 6 bases. V lost 3 bases and J 6 bases, leaving 16 bases between the germline ends. Looked up from germline, CDR1 is SGDLS and CDR2 is YYNGEE. This CDR3 is 14 amino acids long. This chain's CDR3 is CASSGTPDRSEQYF. CDR3 sequence (DNA): TGTGCCAGCAGCGGTACCCCTGACAGGAGCGAGCAGTACTTC.